The rows below give T cell receptor beta chains drawn from one sample of a study of CD8 T cells in ankylosing spondylitis. MiXCR, run by TCRdb on the 5' RACE reads, gives a single entry per CDR3 protein. The table has approximately 180,000 distinct CDR3 sequences, about 18% seen once. Material: blood, either unsorted or a sorted T cell fraction (not recorded which). The receptors were gathered from a male donor aged 5 to 29 with ankylosing spondylitis or in good health (not recorded which). CDR3s include the opening cysteine and the closing phenylalanine or tryptophan. A D gene is named only where the DNA matches it firmly. Only some rows state a clone size, as once, few, many or a class for expanded clones.

>TRBV24-1|14|.|TRBJ2-1|many
TGTGCCACAAACGACGGTGCGAAGGTGAATGAGCAGTTCTTC
CATNDGAKVNEQFF
>TRBV7-6|13|.|TRBJ2-5|.
TGTGCCAGCAGCTTAGACCCCCAGGAGACCCAGTACTTC
CASSLDPQETQYF
>TRBV7-6|15|.|TRBJ1-1|.
TGTGCCAGCAGCCCAGGGTCCAGGGGAAACACTGAAGCTTTCTTT
CASSPGSRGNTEAFF
>TRBV29-1|15|TRBD1|TRBJ2-7|many
TGCAGCGTCGCCAACACCGGGACAGATCCCTACGAGCAGTACTTC
CSVANTGTDPYEQYF
>TRBV20-1|14|.|TRBJ1-1|many
TGCAGTGCTAGAGATGTTTGGATGAACACTGAAGCTTTCTTT
CSARDVWMNTEAFF
>TRBV20-1|16|TRBD2|TRBJ2-1|many
TGCAGTGCTAGAGGGCTAGGGGCGGGAGGCTACAATGAGCAGTTCTTC
CSARGLGAGGYNEQFF
>TRBV28|9|.|TRBJ2-1|many
TGTGCCAGACCGGGTGAGCAGTTCTTC
CARPGEQFF
>TRBV7-2|16|TRBD1|TRBJ1-1|many
TGTGCCAGCAGCCCACCCGGGACAGGGGTTAACACTGAAGCTTTCTTT
CASSPPGTGVNTEAFF
>TRBV11-2|15|.|TRBJ2-2|many
TGTGCCAGCAGCTTCCAAACGGTGTCAACCGGGGAGCTGTTTTTT
CASSFQTVSTGELFF
>TRBV5-5|10|.|TRBJ2-1|many
TGTGCCAGCAGCTTGGTTGAGCAGTTCTTC
CASSLVEQFF
>TRBV6-5|16|TRBD1|TRBJ1-5|.
TGTGCCAGCAGTAAGACAGGGGAGGGTCGCAATCAGCCCCAGCATTTT
CASSKTGEGRNQPQHF
>TRBV3-1|14|.|TRBJ1-1|few
TGTGCCAGCAGCCCGAGGGGCGTGAACACTGAAGCTTTCTTT
CASSPRGVNTEAFF
>TRBV6-5|15|TRBD2|TRBJ2-7|many
TGTGCCAGCAGATATAGCGGGAGGCCGCCCTACGAGCAGTACTTC
CASRYSGRPPYEQYF
>TRBV29-1|14|.|TRBJ2-3|.
TGCAGCGGGGACGGGGATGGGCGGACAGATACGCAGTATTTT
CSGDGDGRTDTQYF
>TRBV5-6|15|.|TRBJ2-1|many
TGTGCCAGCAGCTTGGGACTCTACTCCTACAATGAGCAGTTCTTC
CASSLGLYSYNEQFF
>TRBV4-3|14|.|TRBJ1-1|many
TGCGCCAGCAGCCAAGGGGCCCTAACAGACGAAGCTTTCTTT
CASSQGALTDEAFF
>TRBV6-5|14|.|TRBJ1-2|.
TGTGCCAGCAGTTACTCCCCACCGACAGGAGGCTACACCTTC
CASSYSPPTGGYTF